This is a list of T cell receptor beta chains from one sample in a study of blood T cell repertoires in COVID-19. Using immunoSEQ multiplex PCR, the repertoire was profiled, and TCRdb retains in-frame clones only, with some absent. Seen here are some 70,000 clones, roughly three quarters observed once, and the top ten hold 10% to 15%. What was sequenced was peripheral blood. These TCRs come from a human donor in a cohort sampled during active COVID-19. Both conserved end residues are part of each CDR3. D genes are given only for firm matches. Clone size appears in some rows only: once, few, many, or a class for an expanded clone.

d_call: .
clone_size: .
v_call: TRBV28
j_call: TRBJ1-1
cdr3_aa: CASSSVGAFGTEAFF
cdr3_nt: TGTGCCAGCAGTTCAGTAGGGGCTTTTGGCACTGAAGCTTTCTTT

d_call: .
clone_size: .
v_call: TRBV15
j_call: TRBJ1-3
cdr3_aa: CATSRDLGGSGNTIYF
cdr3_nt: TGTGCCACCAGCAGAGATCTGGGGGGTTCAGGAAACACCATATATTTT

d_call: .
clone_size: once
v_call: TRBV5-1
j_call: TRBJ1-2
cdr3_aa: CASSLGNRKDHYGYTF
cdr3_nt: TGCGCCAGCAGCTTGGGAAACAGGAAGGACCACTATGGCTACACCTTC

d_call: TRBD1
clone_size: .
v_call: TRBV7-2
j_call: TRBJ1-2
cdr3_aa: CASSLTENRGRSGYTF
cdr3_nt: TGTGCCAGCAGCCTTACCGAGAACAGGGGGCGATCTGGCTACACCTTC

d_call: TRBD2
clone_size: .
v_call: TRBV20-1
j_call: TRBJ2-3
cdr3_aa: CSASAGTSLPSQYF
cdr3_nt: TGCAGTGCTAGTGCCGGGACTAGCCTTCCTTCGCAGTATTTT

d_call: .
clone_size: .
v_call: TRBV19
j_call: TRBJ2-3
cdr3_aa: CASSARRGTLRDTQYF
cdr3_nt: TGTGCCAGTAGTGCCCGCAGGGGGACTCTCCGTGATACGCAGTATTTT

d_call: .
clone_size: once
v_call: TRBV6-5
j_call: TRBJ2-7
cdr3_aa: CASKGDIGWYEQYF
cdr3_nt: TGTGCCAGCAAAGGGGACATAGGTTGGTACGAGCAGTACTTC

d_call: .
clone_size: few
v_call: TRBV11-3
j_call: TRBJ2-2
cdr3_aa: CASRTLTGELFF
cdr3_nt: TGTGCCAGCAGGACTCTCACCGGGGAGCTGTTTTTT

d_call: TRBD1
clone_size: .
v_call: TRBV18
j_call: TRBJ1-2
cdr3_aa: CASSPTGGYYGYTF
cdr3_nt: TGTGCCAGCTCACCGACAGGGGGCTACTATGGCTACACCTTC

d_call: TRBD2
clone_size: once
v_call: TRBV7-2
j_call: TRBJ2-5
cdr3_aa: CASSLGGTIQETQYF
cdr3_nt: TGTGCCAGCAGCTTAGGCGGGACTATACAAGAGACCCAGTACTTC

d_call: TRBD2
clone_size: .
v_call: TRBV29-1
j_call: TRBJ2-1
cdr3_aa: CSVEDQMGGSHNEQFF
cdr3_nt: TGCAGCGTTGAAGATCAGATGGGCGGGAGCCACAATGAGCAGTTCTTC

d_call: .
clone_size: once
v_call: TRBV19
j_call: TRBJ1-5
cdr3_aa: CASSTARGINQPQHF
cdr3_nt: TGTGCCAGTAGTACCGCCAGGGGCATCAATCAGCCCCAGCATTTT

d_call: TRBD1
clone_size: few
v_call: TRBV28
j_call: TRBJ2-7
cdr3_aa: CASSSSGTGYEQYF
cdr3_nt: TGTGCCAGCAGTTCCTCCGGGACAGGGTACGAGCAGTACTTC

d_call: .
clone_size: .
v_call: TRBV5-1
j_call: TRBJ2-5
cdr3_aa: CASSLGGGPQETQYF
cdr3_nt: TGCGCCAGCAGCTTGGGAGGGGGACCCCAAGAGACCCAGTACTTC

d_call: TRBD1
clone_size: once
v_call: TRBV30
j_call: TRBJ1-5
cdr3_aa: CAWDRVNQPQHF
cdr3_nt: TGTGCCTGGGACAGGGTTAATCAGCCCCAGCATTTT

d_call: .
clone_size: many
v_call: TRBV11-2
j_call: TRBJ2-7
cdr3_aa: CASSPRMEVLGYEQYF
cdr3_nt: TGTGCCAGCAGCCCTCGCATGGAGGTGCTGGGTTACGAGCAGTACTTC

d_call: TRBD1
clone_size: .
v_call: TRBV9
j_call: TRBJ2-3
cdr3_aa: CASSGRTGRTDTQYF
cdr3_nt: TGTGCCAGCAGCGGACGGACAGGGCGCACAGATACGCAGTATTTT

d_call: TRBD1
clone_size: .
v_call: TRBV27
j_call: TRBJ1-1
cdr3_aa: CASSPGQGTRGTEAFF
cdr3_nt: TGTGCCAGCAGTCCAGGACAGGGGACTCGAGGCACTGAAGCTTTCTTT

d_call: .
clone_size: once
v_call: TRBV4-1
j_call: TRBJ1-1
cdr3_aa: CASSQDLAGARVNTEAFF
cdr3_nt: TGCGCCAGCAGCCAAGATTTGGCGGGGGCTCGGGTGAACACTGAAGCTTTCTTT

d_call: TRBD1
clone_size: .
v_call: TRBV29-1
j_call: TRBJ1-2
cdr3_aa: CSVEAWTGGDGYTF
cdr3_nt: TGCAGCGTTGAAGCTTGGACAGGGGGCGATGGCTACACCTTC

d_call: .
clone_size: .
v_call: TRBV2
j_call: TRBJ1-1
cdr3_aa: CASRPSGFSGAPEAFF
cdr3_nt: TGTGCCAGCAGACCCTCCGGCTTTAGCGGGGCCCCTGAAGCTTTCTTT

d_call: TRBD2
clone_size: .
v_call: TRBV7-3
j_call: TRBJ2-2
cdr3_aa: CASSLMGGGTVTGELFF
cdr3_nt: TGTGCCAGCAGCTTAATGGGCGGGGGTACGGTCACCGGGGAGCTGTTTTTT